This TCR beta chain was identified in a study of shared clonotypes between healthy human individuals. Study-level findings and limits: It was expected that sequencing depth would affect clonotype sharing among donors. Clonotypes not shared had lower generation probabilities than those common to all four donors. For naive CD4 cells, roughly 5% of clonotypes were shared across several donors.

About this clone itself: The antigen remains undetermined.

This CDR3 has 13 amino acids. Germline V CDR1 and CDR2: ENHRY, SYGVKD. Trimming took 2 bases from V and 5 from J, leaving 7 bases between them. TCRdb keeps only in-frame clones here, not all; method: immunoSEQ multiplex PCR. The sample records roughly 86,000 clones, 60% to 75% being singletons. The gene calls are TRBV10-3 and TRBJ2-1; D is unresolved. The specimen sequenced was memory CD8+ T cells sorted from blood. Subset noted: CD45RO+ cells pooled with CCR7-negative TemRA cells. This TCR was recovered from a man aged 25 to 45 in good health. CDR3 bases: TGTGCCATCAGTGAGCGGAACGACAATGAGCAGTTCTTC. Protein sequence: CAISERNDNEQFF.